The clone carrying this T cell receptor beta chain was counted ten times or more. Its matching antigen is unknown. Individual cDNA molecules received unique molecular identifiers. TCRdb reanalysed the 5' RACE reads using MiXCR and keeps one entry per CDR3 protein. This table has 100,000 to 130,000 distinct CDR3 sequences, around 10% appearing once. The data were taken from a study of early T cells in non-severe SARS-CoV-2 infection. Across the whole study: Investigators sequenced bulk RNA drawn from unsorted whole blood, and chains remained unpaired. Whole-study findings and limits: VDJdb matches were skewed toward anti-spike CD8 T cell responses.

Germline V gene data show CDR1 as MNHEY and CDR2 as SVGEGT. V lost 2 bases and J 4 bases, leaving 15 bases between the germline ends. The CDR3 covers 16 residues. This TCR was recovered from an adult who was a healthcare worker with PCR-confirmed SARS-CoV-2 infection or an uninfected control (not recorded which). Material: whole blood. The rearrangement links TRBV6-2 or TRBV6-3 to TRBJ2-1; D remains unclear. CDR3 nucleotide sequence: TGTGCCAGCAGTTACGTCGGACCACTCCCATACAATGAGCAGTTCTTC. Translated: CASSYVGPLPYNEQFF.